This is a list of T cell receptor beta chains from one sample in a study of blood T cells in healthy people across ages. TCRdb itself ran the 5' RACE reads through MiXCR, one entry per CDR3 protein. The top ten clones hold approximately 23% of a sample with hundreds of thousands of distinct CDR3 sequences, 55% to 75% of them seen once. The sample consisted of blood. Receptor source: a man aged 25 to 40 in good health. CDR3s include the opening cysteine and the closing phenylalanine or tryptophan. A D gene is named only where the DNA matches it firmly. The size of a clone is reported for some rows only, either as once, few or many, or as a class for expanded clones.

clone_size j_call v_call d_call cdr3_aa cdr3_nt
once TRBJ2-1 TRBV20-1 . CSAEEANEQFF TGCAGTGCCGAGGAAGCCAATGAGCAGTTCTTC
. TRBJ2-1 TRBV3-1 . CASSQGWGRNEQFF TGTGCCAGCAGCCAAGGATGGGGACGGAATGAGCAGTTCTTC
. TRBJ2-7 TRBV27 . CASRRSSYEQYF TGTGCCAGCCGGCGGAGCTCCTACGAGCAGTACTTC
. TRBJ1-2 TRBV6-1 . CASSRGSNDGYTF TGTGCCAGCAGCCGAGGGTCGAACGATGGCTACACCTTC
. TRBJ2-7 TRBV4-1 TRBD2 CASSQAPRGGYEQYF TGCGCCAGCAGCCAAGCCCCCCGGGGGGGCTACGAGCAGTACTTC
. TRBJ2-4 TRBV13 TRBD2 CASSSATSGSIGKNIQYF TGTGCCAGCAGCTCAGCAACTAGCGGTAGCATTGGCAAAAACATTCAGTACTTC
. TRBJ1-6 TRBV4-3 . CASSQEFVDRGGNSPLHF TGCGCCAGCAGCCAAGAGTTCGTAGATCGTGGGGGTAATTCACCCCTCCACTTT
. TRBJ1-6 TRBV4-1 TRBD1 CASSQDEGGGSPLHF TGCGCCAGCAGCCAAGATGAAGGGGGCGGCTCACCCCTCCACTTT
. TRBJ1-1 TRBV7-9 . CASSLTTVNTEAFF TGTGCCAGCAGCTTAACGACAGTGAACACTGAAGCTTTCTTT
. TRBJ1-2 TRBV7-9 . CASSSSGTANYGYTF TGTGCCAGCAGCTCTTCCGGGACTGCTAACTATGGCTACACCTTC
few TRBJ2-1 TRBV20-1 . CSARDYARSVYNEQFF TGCAGTGCTAGAGATTATGCTCGGAGCGTTTACAATGAGCAGTTCTTC
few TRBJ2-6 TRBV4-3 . CASSQVGANVLTF TGCGCCAGCAGCCAAGTCGGGGCCAACGTCCTGACTTTC
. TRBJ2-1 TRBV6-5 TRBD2 CASSYRASGPYNEQFF TGTGCCAGCAGTTACCGGGCTAGCGGACCCTACAATGAGCAGTTCTTC
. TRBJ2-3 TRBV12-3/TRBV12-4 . CASRLGGVNTQYF TGTGCCAGCAGGTTGGGCGGGGTGAATACGCAGTATTTT
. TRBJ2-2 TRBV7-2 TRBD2 CASSGGGTGGITGELFF TGTGCCAGCAGTGGGGGGGGGACTGGCGGAATCACCGGGGAGCTGTTTTTT
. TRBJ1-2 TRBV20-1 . CSARDRFQDRYCYTF TGCAGTGCTAGAGACAGGTTTCAGGACAGATATTGCTACACCTTC
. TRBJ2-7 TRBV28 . CASRRDPINPEQYF TGTGCCAGCAGGCGGGACCCCATTAATCCCGAGCAGTACTTC
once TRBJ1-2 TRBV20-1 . CSAPQGSYGYTF TGCAGTGCTCCACAAGGCTCTTATGGCTACACCTTC
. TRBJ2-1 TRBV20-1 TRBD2 CSARWASGGAPNEQFF TGCAGTGCTAGATGGGCTAGCGGGGGGGCCCCGAATGAGCAGTTCTTC
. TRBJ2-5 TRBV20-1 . CSAGESGVETQYF TGCAGTGCTGGAGAATCGGGGGTTGAGACCCAGTACTTC
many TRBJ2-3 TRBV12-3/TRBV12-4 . CASTSTDTQYF TGTGCCAGCACGAGCACAGATACGCAGTATTTT
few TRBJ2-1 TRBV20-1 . CSARTPGPTEFF TGCAGTGCCCGGACACCGGGACCGACTGAGTTCTTC
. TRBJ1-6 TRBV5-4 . CASSSARDSPLHF TGTGCCAGCAGCTCCGCCAGGGATTCACCCCTCCACTTT
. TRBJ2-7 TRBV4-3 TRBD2 CASSQDLSGRTYERYF TGCGCCAGCAGCCAAGATCTGAGCGGGAGAACCTACGAGCGGTACTTC
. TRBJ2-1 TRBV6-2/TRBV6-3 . CASNPSDRATPTYNEQFF TGTGCCAGCAACCCCTCGGATCGGGCCACACCGACCTACAATGAGCAGTTCTTC
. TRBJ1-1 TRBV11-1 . CASSLELAGDPEAFF TGTGCCAGCAGCTTAGAGTTGGCAGGGGACCCTGAAGCTTTCTTT
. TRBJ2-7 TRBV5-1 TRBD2 CASSPGLVLYEQYF TGCGCCAGCAGCCCGGGACTAGTGCTATACGAGCAGTACTTC
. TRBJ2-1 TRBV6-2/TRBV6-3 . CASKTDANEQFF TGTGCCAGTAAGACGGACGCGAATGAGCAGTTCTTC
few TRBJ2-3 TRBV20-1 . CSASRRDGTDTQYF TGCAGTGCTAGTAGGCGGGACGGCACAGATACGCAGTATTTT
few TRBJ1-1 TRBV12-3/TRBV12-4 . CASSYRPSTEAFF TGTGCCAGCAGTTACCGTCCCAGCACTGAAGCTTTCTTT
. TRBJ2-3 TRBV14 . CASSQGPFGTDTQYF TGTGCCAGCAGCCAAGGTCCTTTTGGCACAGATACGCAGTATTTT
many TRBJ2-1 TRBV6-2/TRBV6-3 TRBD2 CASRRAGVGTYNEQFF TGTGCCAGCAGGCGAGCGGGAGTCGGAACCTACAATGAGCAGTTCTTC
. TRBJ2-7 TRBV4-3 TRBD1 CASSQVPGQDLYEQYF TGCGCCAGCAGCCAAGTCCCGGGACAGGATCTCTACGAGCAGTACTTC
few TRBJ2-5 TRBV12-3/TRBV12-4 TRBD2 CASSLAGGPSQETQYF TGTGCCAGCAGTTTAGCGGGAGGGCCTTCCCAAGAGACCCAGTACTTC
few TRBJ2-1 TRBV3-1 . CASSPWAYNEQFF TGTGCCAGCAGCCCTTGGGCCTACAATGAGCAGTTCTTC
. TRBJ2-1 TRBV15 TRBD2 CATSSGPSGSWKQFF TGTGCCACCAGCAGCGGTCCTAGCGGAAGCTGGAAGCAGTTCTTC
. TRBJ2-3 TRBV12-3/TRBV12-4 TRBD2 CASIPGTSGRIADTQYF TGTGCCAGCATCCCAGGGACTAGCGGGAGGATAGCAGATACGCAGTATTTT
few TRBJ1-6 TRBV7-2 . CASSLIDSRNSPLHF TGTGCCAGCAGCTTAATCGACAGCCGGAATTCACCCCTCCACTTT
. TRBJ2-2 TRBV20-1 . CSARDQGSGIGELFF TGCAGTGCTAGAGATCAGGGATCGGGGATCGGGGAGCTGTTTTTT
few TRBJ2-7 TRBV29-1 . CSVVVRRGHEQYF TGCAGCGTTGTTGTCCGGAGGGGCCACGAGCAGTACTTC
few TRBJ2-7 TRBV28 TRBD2 CASSSGSSYNEQYF TGTGCCAGTTCAAGCGGGAGCTCCTACAATGAGCAGTACTTC
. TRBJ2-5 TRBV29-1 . CSVGQMQETQYF TGCAGCGTCGGACAGATGCAAGAGACCCAGTACTTC
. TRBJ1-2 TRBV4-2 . CASSQDLLPDNYGYTF TGTGCCAGCAGCCAAGATCTCCTACCAGACAACTATGGCTACACCTTC
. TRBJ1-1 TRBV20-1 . CSGFEPNTNEAFF TGCAGTGGTTTCGAACCGAACACCAATGAAGCTTTCTTT
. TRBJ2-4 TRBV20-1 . CSARDSGFGVLAKNIQYF TGCAGTGCTAGAGATTCAGGGTTCGGGGTCCTAGCCAAAAACATTCAGTACTTC
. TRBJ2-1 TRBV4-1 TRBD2 CASSQVAGGSNEQFF TGCGCCAGCAGCCAAGTAGCGGGGGGGTCCAATGAGCAGTTCTTC
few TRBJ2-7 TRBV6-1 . CASTPDRGPYEQYF TGTGCCAGCACGCCCGACAGAGGACCCTACGAGCAGTACTTC
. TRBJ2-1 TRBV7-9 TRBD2 CASSSPLGKAGGFYNEQFF TGTGCCAGCAGCTCCCCTTTGGGGAAGGCGGGAGGTTTCTACAATGAGCAGTTCTTC
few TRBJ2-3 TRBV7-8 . CASSFLSAGSSTDTQYF TGTGCCAGCAGCTTCCTTTCAGCGGGCTCTAGCACAGATACGCAGTATTTT
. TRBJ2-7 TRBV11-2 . CASSLNAGNYEQYF TGTGCCAGCAGCTTGAACGCCGGGAACTACGAGCAGTACTTC
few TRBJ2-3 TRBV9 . CASSPRGPPTDTQYF TGTGCCAGCAGCCCGCGTGGCCCACCCACAGATACGCAGTATTTT
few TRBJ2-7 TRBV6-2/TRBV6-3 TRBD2 CASSYSVTSDRSEQYF TGTGCCAGCAGTTACTCGGTCACTAGCGACCGGAGCGAGCAGTACTTC
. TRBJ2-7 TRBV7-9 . CASSHWSYEQYF TGTGCCAGCAGCCACTGGTCCTACGAGCAGTACTTC